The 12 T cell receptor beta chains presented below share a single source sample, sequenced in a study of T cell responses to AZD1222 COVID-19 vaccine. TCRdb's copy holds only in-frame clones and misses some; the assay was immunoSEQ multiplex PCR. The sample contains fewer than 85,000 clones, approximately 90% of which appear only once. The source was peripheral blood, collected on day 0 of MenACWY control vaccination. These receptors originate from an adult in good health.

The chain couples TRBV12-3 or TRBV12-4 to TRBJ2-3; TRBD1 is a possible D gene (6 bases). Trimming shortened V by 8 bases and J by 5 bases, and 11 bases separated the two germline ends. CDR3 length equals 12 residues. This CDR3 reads CASGAGEDTQYF. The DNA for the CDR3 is TGTGCCAGCGGGGCAGGGGAAGATACGCAGTATTTT.

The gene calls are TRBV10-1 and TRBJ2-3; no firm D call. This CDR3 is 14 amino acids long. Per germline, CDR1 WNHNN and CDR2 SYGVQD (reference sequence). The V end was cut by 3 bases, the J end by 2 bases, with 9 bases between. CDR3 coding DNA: TGCGCCAGCAGTGACGGCGTCTTCACAGATACGCAGTATTTT. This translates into CASSDGVFTDTQYF.

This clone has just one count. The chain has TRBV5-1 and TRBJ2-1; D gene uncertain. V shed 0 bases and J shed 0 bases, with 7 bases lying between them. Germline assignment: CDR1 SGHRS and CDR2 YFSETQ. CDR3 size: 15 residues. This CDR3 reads CASSLDLSSYNEQFF. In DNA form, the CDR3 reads TGCGCCAGCAGCTTGGACCTAAGCTCCTACAATGAGCAGTTCTTC.

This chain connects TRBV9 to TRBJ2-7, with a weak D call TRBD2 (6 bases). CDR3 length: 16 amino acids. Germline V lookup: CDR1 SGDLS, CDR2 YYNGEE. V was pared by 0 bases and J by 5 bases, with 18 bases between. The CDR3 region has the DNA TGTGCCAGCAGCGTAGAAATGGGACGGCGCGGGGACGAGCAGTACTTC. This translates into CASSVEMGRRGDEQYF.

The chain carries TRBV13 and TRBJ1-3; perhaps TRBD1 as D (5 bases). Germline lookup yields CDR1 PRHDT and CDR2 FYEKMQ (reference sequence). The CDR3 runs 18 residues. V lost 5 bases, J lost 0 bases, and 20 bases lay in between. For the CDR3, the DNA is TGTGCCAGCAGCGCGGCCGGGGGAAGCCAGCTCTCTGGAAACACCATATATTTT. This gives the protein CASSAAGGSQLSGNTIYF. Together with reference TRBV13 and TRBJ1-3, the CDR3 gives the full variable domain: AAGVIQSPRHLIKEKRETATLKCYPIPRHDTVYWYQQGPGQDPQFLISFYEKMQSDKGSIPDRFSAQQFSDYHSELNMSSLELGDSALYFCASSAAGGSQLSGNTIYFGEGSWLTVV.

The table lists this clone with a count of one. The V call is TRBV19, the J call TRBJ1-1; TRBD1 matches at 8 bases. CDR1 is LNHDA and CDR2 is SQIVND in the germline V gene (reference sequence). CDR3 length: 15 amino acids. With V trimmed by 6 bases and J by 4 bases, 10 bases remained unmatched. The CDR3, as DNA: TGTGCCAGTAGGCCAGGACAGGGCCCGGGCACTGAAGCTTTCTTT. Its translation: CASRPGQGPGTEAFF.

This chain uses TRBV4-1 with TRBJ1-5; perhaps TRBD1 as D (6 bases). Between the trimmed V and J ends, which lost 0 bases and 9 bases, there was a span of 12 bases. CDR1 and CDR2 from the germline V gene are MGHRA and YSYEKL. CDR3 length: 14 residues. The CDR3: CASSQDSGARPQHF. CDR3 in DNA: TGCGCCAGCAGCCAAGATTCGGGGGCCCGGCCCCAGCATTTT.

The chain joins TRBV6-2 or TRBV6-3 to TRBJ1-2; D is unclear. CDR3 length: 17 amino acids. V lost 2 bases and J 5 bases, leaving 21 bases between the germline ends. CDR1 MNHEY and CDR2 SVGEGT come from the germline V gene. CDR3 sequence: CASSYGGRKSKAYGYTF. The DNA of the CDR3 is TGTGCCAGCAGTTACGGAGGCCGAAAATCTAAAGCTTATGGCTACACCTTC.

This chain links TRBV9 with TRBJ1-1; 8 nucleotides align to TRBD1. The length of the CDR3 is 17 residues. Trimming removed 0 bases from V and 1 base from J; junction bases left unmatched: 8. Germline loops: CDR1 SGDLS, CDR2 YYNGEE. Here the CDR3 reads CASSVGSGGGRNTEAFF. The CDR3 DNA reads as TGTGCCAGCAGCGTAGGATCAGGGGGCGGCAGGAACACTGAAGCTTTCTTT.

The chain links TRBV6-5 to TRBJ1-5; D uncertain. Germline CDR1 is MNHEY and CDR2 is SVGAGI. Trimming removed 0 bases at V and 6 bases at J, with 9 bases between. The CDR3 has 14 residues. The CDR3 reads CASSYSSPRQPQHF. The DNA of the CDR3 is TGTGCCAGCAGTTACTCATCCCCCCGTCAGCCCCAGCATTTT.

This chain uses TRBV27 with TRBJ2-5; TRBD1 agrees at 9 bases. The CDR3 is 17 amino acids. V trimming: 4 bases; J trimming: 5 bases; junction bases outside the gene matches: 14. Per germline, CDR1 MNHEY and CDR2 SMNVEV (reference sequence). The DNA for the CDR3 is TGTGCCAGCAGTTCTGGGGGGGGGACAGGGTGGTATGAGACCCAGTACTTC. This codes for CASSSGGGTGWYETQYF.

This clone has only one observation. The CDR3 is CASSTGNLYEQYF. Here the CDR3 DNA reads TGTGCCAGCAGCACCGGGAATCTCTACGAGCAGTACTTC. The chain has TRBV28 and TRBJ2-7, with a weak D call TRBD2 (5 bases). The V and J ends lost 6 bases and 3 bases respectively, with 12 bases between them. This CDR3 contains 13 residues. The germline gives CDR1 MDHEN, CDR2 SYDVKM.